The sequence of this TCR beta chain was determined in a study of Graves' ophthalmopathy and Graves' hyperthyroidism. For the study at large: At initial diagnosis, peripheral blood was obtained, and this preceded any treatment.

Notes on the study in general: Most expanded clonotypes in thyroid above 0.001 frequency also showed up in blood. A roughly 76% specificity and around 88% sensitivity were achieved by a 13-signature model that separated ophthalmopathy from stable hyperthyroidism.

RNA transcripts served as template for amplifying TCR beta CDR3 sequences. HTBI-primed first-round RT-PCR preceded second-round multiplex PCR. TCRdb processed the multiplex PCR reads anew with MiXCR; each CDR3 protein has one entry. The sample includes about 210,000 distinct CDR3 sequences, approximately 29% of them seen just once. This clonotype was seen ten or more times. The antigen is not known. The length of the CDR3 is 15 residues. J was trimmed by 5 bases and V by 9 bases; bases with no gene match: 11. Germline lookup yields CDR1 KGHDR and CDR2 SFDVKD. Donors with ophthalmopathy: moderate-to-severe activity, CAS ≥3, NOSPECS ≥4, duration under 3 months.

The gene calls are TRBV24-1 and TRBJ2-1; 8 nucleotides align to TRBD1. The receptor's source is a man over 45 with Graves' ophthalmopathy. The sample taken for sequencing was peripheral blood. This chain's CDR3 is CATGDVQGDHNEQFF. Here the CDR3 DNA reads TGTGCCACCGGGGATGTACAGGGGGACCACAATGAGCAGTTCTTC.